This record concerns one T cell receptor beta chain sequence. Antigen specificity is unknown. Both 60 Vbeta primers and 13 Jbeta primers went into the PCR. TCRdb keeps only in-frame clones here, not all; method: immunoSEQ multiplex PCR. The table lists 100,000 to 150,000 clones, 70% to 85% of them singletons. The sample is drawn from a study of cytomegalovirus exposure and HLA in healthy donors. Study-wide background: Early released data comprised some 85 million unique TCRs from HLA-typed donors.

This CDR3 contains 15 residues. V was shortened by 4 bases and J by 3 bases, with 15 bases between the two germline ends. Germline CDR1 reads MDHEN; CDR2 reads SYDVKM. Study-wide points: Another analysis was done later, and it associated approximately 18,000 TCR beta sequences with HLA alleles at 0.05 false discovery rate. The classifier reportedly diagnosed cytomegalovirus status with high sensitivity and specificity. Cytomegalovirus association was assigned to more than 150 TCR beta chains.

The TCR originated in a man aged 50-59 years in good health and CMV-seronegative. Sequencing was performed on PBMCs. The V gene is TRBV28, the J gene TRBJ1-1; D gene unclear. The CDR3 region is CASSYIWGVDTEAFF. CDR3 coding DNA: TGTGCCAGCAGTTATATATGGGGAGTGGACACTGAAGCTTTCTTT. Filled out from reference TRBV28 and TRBJ1-1, the complete variable domain reads DVKVTQSSRYLVKRTGEKVFLECVQDMDHENMFWYRQDPGLGLRLIYFSYDVKMKEKGDIPEGYSVSREKKERFSLILESASTNQTSMYLCASSYIWGVDTEAFFGQGTRLTVV.